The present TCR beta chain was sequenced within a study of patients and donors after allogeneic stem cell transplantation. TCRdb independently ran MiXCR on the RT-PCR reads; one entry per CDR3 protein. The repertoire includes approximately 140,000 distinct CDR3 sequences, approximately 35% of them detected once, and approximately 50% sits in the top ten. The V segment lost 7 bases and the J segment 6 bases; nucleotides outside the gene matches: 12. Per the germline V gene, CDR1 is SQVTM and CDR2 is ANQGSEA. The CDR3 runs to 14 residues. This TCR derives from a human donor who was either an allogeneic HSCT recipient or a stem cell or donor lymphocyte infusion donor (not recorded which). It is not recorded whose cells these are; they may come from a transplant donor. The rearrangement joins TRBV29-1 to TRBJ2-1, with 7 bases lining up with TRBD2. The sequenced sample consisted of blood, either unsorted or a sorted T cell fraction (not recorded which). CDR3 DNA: TGCAGCGCCGGGACTACCCGGAGGGGCAATGAGCAGTTCTTC. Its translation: CSAGTTRRGNEQFF.